The next 15 T cell receptor beta chains were all read from a single sample in a study of cytomegalovirus exposure and HLA in healthy donors. The PCR was carried out with 60 Vbeta primers and 13 Jbeta primers. This table comes from immunoSEQ multiplex PCR, and its TCRdb copy is limited to in-frame clones, with some not included. The sample holds a few hundred thousand clones; around 80% are singletons and the top ten take 15% to 17%. The sample comprised PBMCs. These TCRs come from a man in his forties in good health and CMV-seronegative.

This chain connects TRBV7-9 to TRBJ2-1, with D perhaps matching TRBD1 (6 bases). Trimming removed 5 bases from V and 10 bases from J, with 21 bases in between. Germline loops: CDR1 SEHNR, CDR2 FQNEAQ (reference sequence). The CDR3 covers 15 residues. The CDR3 protein is CASSLAGTLQSEQFF. DNA for the CDR3: TGTGCCAGCAGCCTCGCAGGGACACTCCAATCAGAGCAGTTCTTC.

The V and J genes are TRBV6-5 and TRBJ1-2; 8 nucleotides match TRBD1. Germline CDR1 is MNHEY and CDR2 is SVGAGI. The CDR3 loop spans 14 amino acids. Trimming removed 2 bases from V and 9 bases from J; junction bases left unmatched: 8. The CDR3 DNA reads as TGTGCCAGCAGTTACGTCCGGACAGGGCTCCGCTACACCTTC. This translates into CASSYVRTGLRYTF.

V gene TRBV18 combines with J gene TRBJ2-1, with 7 bases fitting TRBD2. Trimming took 3 bases from V and 7 from J; bases not matched to a gene: 9. This CDR3 has 15 amino acids. Per germline, CDR1 KGHSH and CDR2 LQKENI. CDR3 protein: CASSPGGVLGNEQFF. As DNA, the CDR3 is TGTGCCAGCTCACCGGGGGGGGTTCTGGGAAATGAGCAGTTCTTC. The full variable domain, rest sourced from reference TRBV18 and TRBJ2-1, is NAGVMQNPRHLVRRRGQEARLRCSPMKGHSHVYWYRQLPEEGLKFMVYLQKENIIDESGMPKERFSAEFPKEGPSILRIQQVVRGDSAAYFCASSPGGVLGNEQFFGPGTRLTVL.

The sample holds one count of this clone. The chain combines TRBV15 with TRBJ2-7, with 14 bases that match TRBD2. CDR3 size: 16 residues. The germline V gene has CDR1 LNHNV and CDR2 YYDKDF (reference sequence). After removal of 0 bases from V and 5 bases from J, the junction contained 3 bases not matched to a gene. The CDR3 coding sequence is TGTGCCACCAGCAGAGATGTGGGACTAGCGGGAGACGAGCAGTACTTC. Its translation: CATSRDVGLAGDEQYF.

The V and J genes are TRBV27 and TRBJ2-3; perhaps TRBD1 as D (6 bases). This CDR3 comprises 17 residues. Deletions cut 5 bases from V and 2 bases from J, with 20 bases between. Germline loops: CDR1 MNHEY, CDR2 SMNVEV (reference sequence). CDR3 nucleotides: TGTGCCAGCAGTCCCTTAACAGGGACCGGGGTCACAGATACGCAGTATTTT. Protein: CASSPLTGTGVTDTQYF.

This clone has only a few counts. DNA for the CDR3: TGTGCCAGCTCGAACCGGGCGGGGGTAAGGGTCTACGAGCAGTACTTC. It encodes CASSNRAGVRVYEQYF. This sequence joins TRBV18 and TRBJ2-7; TRBD2 agrees at 7 bases. The ends lost 6 bases at V and 3 bases at J; junction bases unmatched: 14. Germline V gene lookup returns CDR1 KGHSH and CDR2 LQKENI. The CDR3 has 16 amino acids.

This chain links TRBV6-5 with TRBJ2-2; D gene unclear. Between the trimmed V and J ends, which lost 0 bases and 7 bases, there was a span of 3 bases. In germline, CDR1 is MNHEY, CDR2 SVGAGI. The CDR3 contains 12 residues. The CDR3 spells CASSYSYGELFF. CDR3 in DNA: TGTGCCAGCAGTTACTCCTACGGGGAGCTGTTTTTT.

The V call is TRBV28, the J call TRBJ2-5, with 11 bases lining up with TRBD2. After removal of 4 bases from V and 2 bases from J, the junction contained 6 bases not matched to a gene. Germline CDR1 reads MDHEN; CDR2 reads SYDVKM. The length of the CDR3 is 16 residues. The CDR3 protein is CASSSRLAGTQETQYF. The CDR3 region has the DNA TGTGCCAGCAGTTCGAGACTAGCGGGAACGCAAGAGACCCAGTACTTC.

In its sample, this clone was seen once. The gene calls are TRBV9 and TRBJ2-6; 8 nucleotides match TRBD2. This CDR3 region has 17 residues. V lost 1 base, J lost 0 bases, and 3 bases stayed unmatched. The germline CDR1 and CDR2 sequences are SGDLS and YYNGEE. CDR3 sequence reads: CASSVSGGSSGANVLTF. The CDR3 DNA follows: TGTGCCAGCAGCGTATCGGGAGGGTCCTCTGGGGCCAACGTCCTGACTTTC.

This clone showed up just a few times. The chain recombines TRBV5-1 with TRBJ2-7, with 9 bases that match TRBD1. With 4 bases clipped from V and 7 bases from J, the junction kept 9 bases outside the gene matches. Per the germline V gene, CDR1 is SGHRS and CDR2 is YFSETQ. The CDR3 covers 14 residues. CDR3 in DNA: TGCGCCAGCAGCGCTGGCGGGACAGGGTGGGAGCAGTACTTC. Amino acid sequence: CASSAGGTGWEQYF.

V is TRBV6-6 and J is TRBJ1-5, with D tentatively TRBD1 (5 bases). Trimming shortened V by 0 bases and J by 4 bases, and 13 bases separated the two germline ends. The CDR3 is made up of 16 amino acids. CDR1 and CDR2 from the germline V gene are MNHNY and SVGAGI (reference sequence). This CDR3 reads CASSYSVRDSNQPQHF. In nucleotides, the CDR3 is TGTGCCAGCAGTTACTCCGTCAGAGACAGTAATCAGCCCCAGCATTTT.

This chain uses TRBV4-1 with TRBJ2-1; TRBD2 matches at 12 bases. CDR1 and CDR2 from the germline V gene are MGHRA and YSYEKL. This CDR3 is built from 20 residues. The V gene end was trimmed by 2 bases and the J gene end by 9 bases; junction bases not matched to a gene: 20. The CDR3 loop reads CASSQSGQGAVTSGSGEQFF. CDR3 sequence (DNA): TGCGCCAGCAGCCAATCCGGGCAGGGGGCGGTGACTAGCGGGAGCGGTGAGCAGTTCTTC.

This clone has just a few counts. This chain joins TRBV7-3 and TRBJ1-5; D call uncertain. V dropped 2 bases and J dropped 4 bases, with 6 bases sitting between them. The germline CDR1 and CDR2 sequences are SGHTA and FQGTGA. The CDR3 is made up of 13 amino acids. The CDR3 DNA reads TGTGCCAGCAGCTTAGGCAGGAATCAGCCCCAGCATTTT. Translation gives CASSLGRNQPQHF.

The chain couples TRBV10-3 to TRBJ1-4; the D is unclear. Germline CDR1 and CDR2: ENHRY and SYGVKD. V gave up 0 bases and J gave up 8 bases, with 16 bases separating them. The CDR3 runs to 16 residues. CDR3 loop: CAISESMAIRREKLFF. The CDR3 coding sequence is TGTGCCATCAGTGAGTCGATGGCCATAAGGAGGGAAAAACTGTTTTTT.

The CDR3 DNA follows: TGTGCCAGCAGCGTAGAAAGGCAGGGTGACGAGCAGTACTTC. It yields the protein CASSVERQGDEQYF. The J gene is TRBJ2-7, the V gene TRBV9; a weak D match, TRBD1 (5 bases). V lost 0 bases and J 5 bases, leaving 12 bases between the germline ends. Germline V gives CDR1 SGDLS, CDR2 YYNGEE. The length of the CDR3 is 14 residues. The variable domain in full, with the rest retrieved from reference TRBV9 and TRBJ2-7, is DSGVTQTPKHLITATGQRVTLRCSPRSGDLSVYWYQQSLDQGLQFLIQYYNGEERAKGNILERFSAQQFPDLHSELNLSSLELGDSALYFCASSVERQGDEQYFGPGTRLTVT.